This T cell receptor beta chain was sequenced for a study of T cell responses to AZD1222 COVID-19 vaccine. Study results and limitations: A reported finding is that nearly half of spike-specific TCRs target unmutated variant regions. Repertoires were collected only later (after the peak T cell response had occurred).

The V end lost 4 bases, the J end lost 5 bases, and 11 bases lay between the germline ends. This CDR3 contains 13 residues. Germline V lookup: CDR1 MNHNY, CDR2 SVGAGI (reference sequence). In regard to this clone: The antigen is unknown.

Method: immunoSEQ multiplex PCR; TCRdb's copy keeps in-frame clones and lacks some. The data contain more than 120,000 clones, 90% to 95% of them singletons. This sequence was found in an adult in good health. The starting material was peripheral blood, obtained on day 0 of AZD1222 vaccination. This chain joins TRBV6-6 and TRBJ2-5, with unresolved D. The CDR3 nucleotides read TGTGCCAGCAGTTCCGCACCGGGCGAGACCCAGTACTTC. Its translation: CASSSAPGETQYF.